The rows below give T cell receptor beta chains drawn from one sample of a study of post-analysis software for immune sequencing data. MiXCR, applied by TCRdb to the PCR reads, yields one record per CDR3 protein. The sample holds roughly 800,000 distinct CDR3 sequences, roughly 27% seen once. Sequencing was carried out using blood. The source is a girl under 18 with multiple sclerosis. The CDR3 runs from the conserved cysteine through the conserved F or W. A D gene is named only where the DNA matches it firmly. Rows give clone size only sometimes, using once, few, many, or a class for an expanded clone.

d_call	j_call	clone_size	v_call	cdr3_nt	cdr3_aa
NA	TRBJ2-4	few	TRBV20-1	TGCAGTGCTCGTTACCAAAACATTCAGTACTTC	CSARYQNIQYF
NA	TRBJ2-3	NA	TRBV6-1	TGTGCCAGCAGTGAAGTTGAGGAACGCACAGATACGCAGTATTTT	CASSEVEERTDTQYF
NA	TRBJ2-7	few	TRBV28	TGTGCCAGCAGTTTCTCCGGGGCAGACGAGCAGTACTTC	CASSFSGADEQYF
NA	TRBJ2-4	NA	TRBV6-5	TGTGCCAGCAGGCAGGGCCCACTTGGAGAGCAGTACTTC	CASRQGPLGEQYF
TRBD1	TRBJ2-3	NA	TRBV7-9	TGTGCCAGCAGCTTTAAATTCGGGACAGGGGTCACAGATACGCAGTATTTT	CASSFKFGTGVTDTQYF
NA	TRBJ2-1	NA	TRBV15	TGTGCCACCAGCAGAGATGGGAAGGGTTCCTACGAGCAGTTCTTC	CATSRDGKGSYEQFF
TRBD2	TRBJ2-1	few	TRBV6-1	TGTGCCAGCAGTGAATCTTACGGATTTACTAGCGGGATCGGGCATGAGCAGTTCTTC	CASSESYGFTSGIGHEQFF
TRBD1	TRBJ2-1	NA	TRBV28	TGTGCCAGCAGTGCCCTACAGGGGCGGCTATCCTACAATGAGCAGTTCTTC	CASSALQGRLSYNEQFF
NA	TRBJ2-5	once	TRBV21-1	TGTGCCAGGAACGGGGGACAAGAGACCCAGTACTTC	CARNGGQETQYF
TRBD2	TRBJ2-7	NA	TRBV20-1	TGCAGTGCTGGGACTAAGGATTTCTACGAGCAGTACTTC	CSAGTKDFYEQYF
NA	TRBJ2-4	NA	TRBV19	TGTGCCAGTAGTCCACTGCTAAGGGAGTCCAAAAACATTCAGTACTTC	CASSPLLRESKNIQYF